This entry lists 16 T cell receptor beta chains sequenced from one sample in a study of cytomegalovirus exposure and HLA in healthy donors. Primers for the PCR totalled 60 Vbeta and 13 Jbeta. Sequencing used immunoSEQ multiplex PCR; TCRdb keeps in-frame clones, though not all of them. This table has tens of thousands of clones, 72% appearing once. The sequenced sample consisted of PBMCs. The origin of the receptors is a man between 60 and 75 years old in good health and CMV-seropositive.

V gene TRBV6-5 combines with J gene TRBJ2-7; D not resolved. The CDR3 extends over 13 amino acids. Between the trimmed V and J ends, which lost 4 bases and 2 bases, there was a span of 9 bases. Germline assignment: CDR1 MNHEY and CDR2 SVGAGI. CDR3 in DNA: TGTGCCAGCAGTTCCCACATCCCCTACGAGCAGTACTTC. Its translation is CASSSHIPYEQYF.

V gene TRBV6-5 combines with J gene TRBJ2-1, with TRBD2 identical over 8 bases. V was pared by 2 bases and J by 8 bases, with 11 bases of the junction left unmatched. There are 16 residues in the CDR3. CDR1 is MNHEY and CDR2 is SVGAGI in the germline V gene. DNA for the CDR3: TGTGCCAGCAGTTACCTGCGAGGGGCTAGCGGGTATGAGCAGTTCTTC. Encoded protein: CASSYLRGASGYEQFF.

The J gene is TRBJ1-4, the V gene TRBV28; no clear D. The germline gives CDR1 MDHEN, CDR2 SYDVKM. The CDR3 is made up of 13 amino acids. V lost 3 bases, J lost 12 bases, and 14 bases lay in between. Written as DNA, the CDR3 is TGTGCCAGCAGTTTGGGAGGGAATGAGGAACTGTTTTTT. Translated: CASSLGGNEELFF.

The genes are TRBV14 and TRBJ2-7; D gene unclear. CDR1 and CDR2 (germline): SGHDN, FVKESK. The CDR3 has 14 residues. V was clipped by 1 base and J by 0 bases, with 7 bases between them. CDR3 nucleotide sequence: TGTGCCAGCAGCCAAGGGCAGTTCTCCTACGAGCAGTACTTC. Its translation is CASSQGQFSYEQYF.

The J gene is TRBJ2-1, the V gene TRBV25-1; TRBD1 aligns across 7 bases. Germline trimming cut 8 bases from V and 0 bases from J; bases unmatched to any gene: 1. This CDR3 comprises 13 residues. In germline, CDR1 is MGHDK, CDR2 SYGVNS. The CDR3 coding sequence is TGTGCCAGCGGGGACAGCTCCTACAATGAGCAGTTCTTC. It yields the protein CASGDSSYNEQFF. Full variable domain (missing parts from reference TRBV25-1 and TRBJ2-1): EADIYQTPRYLVIGTGKKITLECSQTMGHDKMYWYQQDPGMELHLIHYSYGVNSTEKGDLSSESTVSRIRTEHFPLTLESARPSHTSQYLCASGDSSYNEQFFGPGTRLTVL.

This clone was recorded only once. The rearrangement uses TRBV14 and TRBJ2-5; 9 nucleotides align to TRBD1. From germline, CDR1 is SGHDN and CDR2 FVKESK. Trimming cost V 3 bases and J 3 bases; bases outside gene matches: 5. This CDR3 has 15 residues. The CDR3 sequence is CASSQGTGPEETQYF. CDR3 nucleotides: TGTGCCAGCAGCCAGGGGACAGGGCCGGAAGAGACCCAGTACTTC. The whole variable domain, filled in from reference TRBV14 and TRBJ2-5, reads EAGVTQFPSHSVIEKGQTVTLRCDPISGHDNLYWYRRVMGKEIKFLLHFVKESKQDESGMPNNRFLAERTGGTYSTLKVQPAELEDSGVYFCASSQGTGPEETQYFGPGTRLLVL.

This clone was observed once. The rearrangement links TRBV5-1 to TRBJ2-7, with TRBD2 matching 13 bases. The CDR3 covers 16 residues. With 7 bases clipped from V and 0 bases from J, the junction kept 7 bases outside the gene matches. Germline CDR1 and CDR2: SGHRS and YFSETQ. CDR3 sequence (DNA): TGCGCCAGCTCTGGACTAGCGGGGGTAAGCTCCTACGAGCAGTACTTC. Its translation: CASSGLAGVSSYEQYF.

The genes are TRBV6-5 and TRBJ2-5; 10 nucleotides match TRBD2. The CDR3 loop spans 16 amino acids. Germline CDR1 and CDR2: MNHEY and SVGAGI. After removal of 4 bases from V and 4 bases from J, the junction contained 9 bases not matched to a gene. This chain's CDR3 is CASSSNLAGAGETQYF. The CDR3 coding sequence is TGTGCCAGCAGTTCAAACCTAGCGGGGGCAGGAGAGACCCAGTACTTC.

For the CDR3, the DNA is TGTGCCAGCAGCCCTGGACAGGGTGGTTGGACCGGGGAGCTGTTTTTT. As protein: CASSPGQGGWTGELFF. The chain combines TRBV27 with TRBJ2-2, with 8 bases matching TRBD1. Unmatched junction bases numbered 11, after V lost 6 bases and J lost 5 bases. CDR3 length: 16 amino acids. Per germline, CDR1 MNHEY and CDR2 SMNVEV (reference sequence).

The chain recombines TRBV11-2 with TRBJ2-3; weak D call: TRBD2 (5 bases). Germline CDR1 reads SGHAT; CDR2 reads FQNNGV. CDR3 size: 12 residues. The ends were cut back, 5 bases at V and 11 bases at J, with 14 bases in the middle. The CDR3 region has the DNA TGTGCCAGCAGCGACGGTTCCCGGGGGCAGTATTTT. Translating gives CASSDGSRGQYF.

The chain is built from TRBV11-2 and TRBJ2-5, with D perhaps matching TRBD2 (7 bases). The CDR3 sequence is 14 residues long. Germline loops: CDR1 SGHAT, CDR2 FQNNGV. V was pared by 5 bases and J by 5 bases, with 15 bases between. Here the CDR3 DNA reads TGTGCCAGCAGCCCGAGGGGGGGAACTGAGACCCAGTACTTC. As protein: CASSPRGGTETQYF.

This clone was counted only a few times. The chain couples TRBV9 to TRBJ2-7; 8 bases line up with TRBD1. Trimming removed 3 bases from V and 12 bases from J; junction bases left unmatched: 11. CDR1 is SGDLS and CDR2 is YYNGEE in the germline V gene. The CDR3 runs 13 residues. The CDR3 sequence is CASSAPGQENPYF. The CDR3 bases are TGTGCCAGCAGCGCACCGGGACAGGAAAACCCGTACTTC.

This clone was picked up a small number of times. The chain carries TRBV6-7 and TRBJ2-6; the match to TRBD1 covers 7 bases. TRBV6-7 has ORF status, its function being uncertain. The CDR3 is 16 amino acids. V trimming: 0 bases; J trimming: 2 bases; junction bases outside the gene matches: 1. The CDR3 loop is CASSYSTGTGANVLTF. The CDR3 nucleotides are TGTGCCAGCAGTTACTCGACAGGGACTGGGGCCAACGTCCTGACTTTC.

A few counts support this clone. The chain has TRBV28 and TRBJ2-1, with TRBD2 matching 13 bases. The V gene end was trimmed by 5 bases and the J gene end by 8 bases; junction bases not matched to a gene: 21. The CDR3 consists of 20 residues. Germline V gives CDR1 MDHEN, CDR2 SYDVKM. For the CDR3, the DNA is TGTGCCAGCAGTCCGACCGTTGGACTAGCGGGAGAGGGGGAAGGGGATGAGCAGTTCTTC. This encodes CASSPTVGLAGEGEGDEQFF.

This chain connects TRBV30 to TRBJ1-2; D unresolved. Trimming removed 4 bases at V and 2 bases at J, with 11 bases between. Per the germline V gene, CDR1 is GTSNPN and CDR2 is SVGIG (reference sequence). The CDR3 loop spans 13 amino acids. The CDR3 DNA follows: TGTGCCTGGAATCAGGAATTGAACTATGGCTACACCTTC. This codes for CAWNQELNYGYTF.

This clone showed up just a few times. This chain joins TRBV28 and TRBJ1-2; 7 bases match TRBD1. There are 14 residues in the CDR3. Losses at the gene ends were 2 bases for V and 7 bases for J; bases not matched to a gene: 7. Germline CDR1 is MDHEN and CDR2 is SYDVKM. DNA for the CDR3: TGTGCCAGCAGTTTAGGGGGACAGCTCCGTGGCTACACCTTC. Translating it yields CASSLGGQLRGYTF.